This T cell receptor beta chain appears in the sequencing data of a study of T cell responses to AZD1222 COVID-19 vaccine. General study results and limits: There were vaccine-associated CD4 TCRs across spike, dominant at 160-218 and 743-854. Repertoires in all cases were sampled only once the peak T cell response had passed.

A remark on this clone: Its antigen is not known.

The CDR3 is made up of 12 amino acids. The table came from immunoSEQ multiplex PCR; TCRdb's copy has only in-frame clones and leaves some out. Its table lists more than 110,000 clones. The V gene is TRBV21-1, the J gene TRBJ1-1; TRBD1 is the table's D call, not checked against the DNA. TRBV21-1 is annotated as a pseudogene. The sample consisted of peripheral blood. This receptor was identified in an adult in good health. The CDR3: CASSARGPEAFF. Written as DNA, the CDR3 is TGTGCCAGCAGCGCGAGGGGGCCTGAAGCTTTCTTT.